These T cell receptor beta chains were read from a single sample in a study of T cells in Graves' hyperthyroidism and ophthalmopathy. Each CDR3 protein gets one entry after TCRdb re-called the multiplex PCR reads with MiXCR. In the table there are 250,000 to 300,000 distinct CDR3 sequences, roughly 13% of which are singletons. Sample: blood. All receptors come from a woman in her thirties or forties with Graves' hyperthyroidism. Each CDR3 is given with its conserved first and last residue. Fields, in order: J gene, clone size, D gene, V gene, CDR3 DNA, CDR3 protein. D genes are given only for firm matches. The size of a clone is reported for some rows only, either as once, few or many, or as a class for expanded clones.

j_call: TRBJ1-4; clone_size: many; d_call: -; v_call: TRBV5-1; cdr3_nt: TGCGCCAGCAGCACCGGACGGACAACTAATGAAAAACTGTTTTTT; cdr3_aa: CASSTGRTTNEKLFF
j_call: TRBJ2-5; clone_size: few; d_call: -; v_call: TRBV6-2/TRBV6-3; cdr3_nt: TGTGCCAGCAGCCTTTACGGTAGCGAAAAGACCCAGTACTTC; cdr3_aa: CASSLYGSEKTQYF
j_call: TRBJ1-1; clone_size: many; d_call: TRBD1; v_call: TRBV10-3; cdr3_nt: TGTGCCATCAGTGAGGATCCAGGGGGCGTCACTGAAGCTTTCTTT; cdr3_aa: CAISEDPGGVTEAFF
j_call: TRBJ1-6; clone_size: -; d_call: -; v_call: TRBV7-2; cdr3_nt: TGTGCCAGCAGCTTAAGGGATTCAACTTCACCCCTCCACTTT; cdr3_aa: CASSLRDSTSPLHF
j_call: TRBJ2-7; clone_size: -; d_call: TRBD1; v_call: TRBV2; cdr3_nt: TGTGCCAGCAGTGTTGAACCCCCGGGACAGGGGGGGGACGAGCAGTACTTC; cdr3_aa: CASSVEPPGQGGDEQYF
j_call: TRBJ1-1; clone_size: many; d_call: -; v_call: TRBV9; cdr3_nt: TGTGCCAGCAGCGATGGTAGTGAAGCTTTCTTT; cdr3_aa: CASSDGSEAFF
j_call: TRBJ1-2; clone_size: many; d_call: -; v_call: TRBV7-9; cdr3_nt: TGTGCCAGCAGCAACCTCGACAGCTATGGGAGCTACACCTTC; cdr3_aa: CASSNLDSYGSYTF
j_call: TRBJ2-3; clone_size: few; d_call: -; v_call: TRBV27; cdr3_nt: TGTGCCAGCAGGAGGGAGCGGTCCCCTAGCACAGATACGCAGTATTTT; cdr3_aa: CASRRERSPSTDTQYF
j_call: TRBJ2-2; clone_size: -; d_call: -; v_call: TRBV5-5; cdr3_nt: TGTGCCAGCAGGACCTCAGGGGCCCAAAACACCGGGGAGCTGTTTTTT; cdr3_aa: CASRTSGAQNTGELFF
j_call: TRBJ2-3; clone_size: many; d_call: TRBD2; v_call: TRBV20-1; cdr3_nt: TGCAGTGCCAAAGCGGGAGTCGGCACAGATACGCAGTATTTT; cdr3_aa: CSAKAGVGTDTQYF
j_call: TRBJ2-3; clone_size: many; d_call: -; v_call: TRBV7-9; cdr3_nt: TGTGCCAGCAGCAACCGGGATACAGATACGCAGTATTTT; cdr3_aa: CASSNRDTDTQYF
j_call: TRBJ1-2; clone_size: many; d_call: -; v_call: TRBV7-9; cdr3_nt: TGTGCCAGCAGCTTTTATCTCTACTATGGCTACACCTTC; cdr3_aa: CASSFYLYYGYTF
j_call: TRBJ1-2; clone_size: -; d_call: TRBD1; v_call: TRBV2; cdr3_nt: TGTGCCAGCAGCGGGACAGGGGGCGGAGATGGCTACACCTTC; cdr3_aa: CASSGTGGGDGYTF
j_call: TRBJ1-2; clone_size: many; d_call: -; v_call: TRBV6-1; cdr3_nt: TGTGCCAGCAGTTATTACGGAAACTATGGCTACACCTTC; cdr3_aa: CASSYYGNYGYTF
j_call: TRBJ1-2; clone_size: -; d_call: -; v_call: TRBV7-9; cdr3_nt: TGTGCCAGCAGCCCCCAGCTTACCTATAACTATGGCTACACCTTC; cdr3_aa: CASSPQLTYNYGYTF
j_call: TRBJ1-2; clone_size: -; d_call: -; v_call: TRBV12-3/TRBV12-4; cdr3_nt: TGTGCCAGCAGTTTAGGGCAGGCCAAGGCAGGCTACACCTTC; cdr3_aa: CASSLGQAKAGYTF
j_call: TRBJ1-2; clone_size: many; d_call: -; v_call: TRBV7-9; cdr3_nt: TGTGCCAGCAGCTCCATCGGTCCTTACTATGGCTACACCTTC; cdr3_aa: CASSSIGPYYGYTF
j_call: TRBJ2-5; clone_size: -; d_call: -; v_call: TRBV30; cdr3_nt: TGTGCCTGGAGTGAAAAAGAGACCCAGTACTTC; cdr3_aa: CAWSEKETQYF
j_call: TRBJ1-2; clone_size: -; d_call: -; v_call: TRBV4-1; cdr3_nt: TGCGCCAGCAGCCAAGAAGGGGGGGAGGGCTACACCTTC; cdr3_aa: CASSQEGGEGYTF
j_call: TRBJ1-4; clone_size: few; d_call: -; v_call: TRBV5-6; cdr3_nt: TGTGCCAGCAGCCCGACCCTAACTAATGAAAAACTGTTTTTT; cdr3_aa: CASSPTLTNEKLFF
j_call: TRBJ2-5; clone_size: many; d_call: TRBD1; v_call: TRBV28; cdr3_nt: TGTGCCAGCACCGTACAGGGGGCGAGGCAAGAGACCCAGTACTTC; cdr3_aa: CASTVQGARQETQYF
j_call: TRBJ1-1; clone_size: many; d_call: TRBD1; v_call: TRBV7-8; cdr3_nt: TGTGCCAGCAGCCTTCGGACAGGGGGCGTGTCGAGGGATCGAGCTTTCTTT; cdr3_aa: CASSLRTGGVSRDRAFF
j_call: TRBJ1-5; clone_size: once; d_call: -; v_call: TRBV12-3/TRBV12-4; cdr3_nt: TGTGCCAGCAGAAAGGGACCCCGGGGGGGCAGCCAGCCCCAGCATTTT; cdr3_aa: CASRKGPRGGSQPQHF
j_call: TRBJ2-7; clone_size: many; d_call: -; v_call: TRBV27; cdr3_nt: TGTGCCAGCAGTTTCCTCTACGAGCAGTACTTC; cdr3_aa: CASSFLYEQYF
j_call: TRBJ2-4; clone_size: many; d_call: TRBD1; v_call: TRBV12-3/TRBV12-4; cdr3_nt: TGTGCCAGCAGGCAGACAGGGCGGGTGGGGTCGAAAAACATTCAGTACTTC; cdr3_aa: CASRQTGRVGSKNIQYF
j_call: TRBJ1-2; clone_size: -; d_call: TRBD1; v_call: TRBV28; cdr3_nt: TGTGCCAGCAGAGCCGACAGGGCCTATGGCTACACCTTC; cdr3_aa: CASRADRAYGYTF
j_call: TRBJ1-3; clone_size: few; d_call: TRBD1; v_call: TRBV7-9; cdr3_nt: TGTGCCAGCAGCTTAGGGGTTGGCAGGGGGCCGTTAACCTCTGGAAACACCATATATTTT; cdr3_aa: CASSLGVGRGPLTSGNTIYF
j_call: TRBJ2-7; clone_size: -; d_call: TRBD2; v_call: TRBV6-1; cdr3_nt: TGTGCCAGCAGTGAAGGACTAGCGGTCGTCTACGAGCAGTACTTC; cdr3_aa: CASSEGLAVVYEQYF
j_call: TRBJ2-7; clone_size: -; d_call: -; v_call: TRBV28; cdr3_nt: TGTGCCAGCAGTTTCTCGGGAGCGTCCCACGAGCAGTACTTC; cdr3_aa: CASSFSGASHEQYF
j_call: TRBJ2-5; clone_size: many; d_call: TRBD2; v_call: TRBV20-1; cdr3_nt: TGCAGTGCCAGGGCTAGCGGGATCTACCAAGAGACCCAGTACTTC; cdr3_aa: CSARASGIYQETQYF
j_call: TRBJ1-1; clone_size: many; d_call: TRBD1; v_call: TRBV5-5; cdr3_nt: TGTGCCAGCAGCCGGGGGACAGCAAACACTGAAGCTTTCTTT; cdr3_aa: CASSRGTANTEAFF
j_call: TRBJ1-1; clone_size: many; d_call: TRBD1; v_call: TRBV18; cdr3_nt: TGTGCCAGCTCGCGATACAGGGGGAACACTGAAGCTTTCTTT; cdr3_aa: CASSRYRGNTEAFF
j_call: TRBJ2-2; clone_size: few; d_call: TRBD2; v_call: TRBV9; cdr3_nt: TGTGCCAGCAGCGTAGATGGGACTAGCGGGACAAACACCGGGGAGCTGTTTTTT; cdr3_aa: CASSVDGTSGTNTGELFF
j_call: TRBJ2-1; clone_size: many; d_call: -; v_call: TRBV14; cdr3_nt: TGTGCCAGCAGCTGGGGTTTGAGCTCCTACAATGAGCAGTTCTTC; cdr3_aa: CASSWGLSSYNEQFF
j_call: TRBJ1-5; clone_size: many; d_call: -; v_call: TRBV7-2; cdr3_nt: TGTGCCAGCAGCTCGGACAATCAGCCCCAGCATTTT; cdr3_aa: CASSSDNQPQHF
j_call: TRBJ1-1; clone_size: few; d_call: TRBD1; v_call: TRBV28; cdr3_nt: TGTGCCAGCAGATCCCAAACAGGGGGTACATCTTTCTTT; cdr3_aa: CASRSQTGGTSFF
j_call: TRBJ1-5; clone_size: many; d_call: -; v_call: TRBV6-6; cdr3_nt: TGTGCCAGCAGTTACTCGGGGGGGGCCGGCAATCAGCCCCAGCATTTT; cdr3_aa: CASSYSGGAGNQPQHF
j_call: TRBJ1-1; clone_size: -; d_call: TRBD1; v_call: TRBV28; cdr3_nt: TGTGCCAGCTCACCCCGGGACAGGGGTTACTCGGACACTGAAGCTTTCTTT; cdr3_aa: CASSPRDRGYSDTEAFF
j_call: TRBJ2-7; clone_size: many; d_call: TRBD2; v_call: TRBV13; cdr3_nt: TGTGCCAGCAGCTTAGGGCGGGGGGCCTACGAGCAGTACTTC; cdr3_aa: CASSLGRGAYEQYF
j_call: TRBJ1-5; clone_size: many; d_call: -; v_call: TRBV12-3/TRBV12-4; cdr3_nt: TGTGCCAGCAGCTCTATTGGGGGGGTCTTCAATCAGCCCCAGCATTTT; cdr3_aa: CASSSIGGVFNQPQHF
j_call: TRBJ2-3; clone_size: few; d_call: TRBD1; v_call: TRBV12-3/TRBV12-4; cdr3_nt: TGTGCCAGCAGTCTGGGACAGACAGATACGCAGTATTTT; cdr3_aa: CASSLGQTDTQYF
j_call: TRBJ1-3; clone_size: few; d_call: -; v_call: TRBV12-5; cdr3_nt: TGTGCTAGTGGTTTGGTACAGGTGGGAAACACCATATATTTT; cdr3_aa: CASGLVQVGNTIYF
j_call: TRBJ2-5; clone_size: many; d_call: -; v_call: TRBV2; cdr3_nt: TGTGCCAGCAGTGGGTCCGTCCAGGCAGCGGCCCAGTACTTC; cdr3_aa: CASSGSVQAAAQYF
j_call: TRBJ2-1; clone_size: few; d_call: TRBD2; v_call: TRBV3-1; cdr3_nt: TGTGCCAGCAGCCAAGACCTCACTAGCGGGCAAAGGAGATACAATGAGCAGTTCTTC; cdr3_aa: CASSQDLTSGQRRYNEQFF
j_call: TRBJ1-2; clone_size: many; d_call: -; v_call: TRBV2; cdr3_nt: TGTGCCAGCAGTGGGGGACCCGCTAACTATGGCTACACCTTC; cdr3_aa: CASSGGPANYGYTF
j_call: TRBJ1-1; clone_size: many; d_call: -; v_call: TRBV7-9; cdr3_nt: TGTGCCAGCACCCCAATATCCGGGACGGTCACTGAAGCTTTCTTT; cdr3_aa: CASTPISGTVTEAFF
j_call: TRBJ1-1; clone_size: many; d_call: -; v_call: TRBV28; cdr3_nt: TGTGCCAGCAGTTATACCTGGCGTGGCGAAGCTTTCTTT; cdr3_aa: CASSYTWRGEAFF
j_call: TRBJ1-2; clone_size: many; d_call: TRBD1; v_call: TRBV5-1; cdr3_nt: TGCGCCAGCAGCTTGGAGTCCGGGACAGGGGACTATGGCTACACCTTC; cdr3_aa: CASSLESGTGDYGYTF
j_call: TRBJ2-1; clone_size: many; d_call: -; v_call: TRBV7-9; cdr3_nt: TGTGCCAGCAGCCATGAGGGGGGCTCCTACAATGAGCAGTTCTTC; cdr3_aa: CASSHEGGSYNEQFF
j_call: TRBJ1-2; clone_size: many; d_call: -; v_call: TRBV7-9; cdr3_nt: TGTGCCAGCAGCCAGAACAGGGAAGGGGGCTACACCTTC; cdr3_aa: CASSQNREGGYTF
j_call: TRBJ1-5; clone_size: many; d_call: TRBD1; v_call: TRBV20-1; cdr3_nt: TGCAGTGCTAGAGATAGGCAGGGGGCCCCATGGACCCAGCATTTT; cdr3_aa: CSARDRQGAPWTQHF
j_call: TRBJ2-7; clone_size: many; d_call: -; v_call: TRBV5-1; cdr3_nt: TGCGCCAGCAGCTTCCCGGATCGTCTCTACGAGCAGTACTTC; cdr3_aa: CASSFPDRLYEQYF
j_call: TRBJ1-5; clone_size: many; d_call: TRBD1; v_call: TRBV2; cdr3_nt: TGTGCCAGCAGCAAAGGGCAGGGGGTGAATCAGCCCCAGCATTTT; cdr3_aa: CASSKGQGVNQPQHF